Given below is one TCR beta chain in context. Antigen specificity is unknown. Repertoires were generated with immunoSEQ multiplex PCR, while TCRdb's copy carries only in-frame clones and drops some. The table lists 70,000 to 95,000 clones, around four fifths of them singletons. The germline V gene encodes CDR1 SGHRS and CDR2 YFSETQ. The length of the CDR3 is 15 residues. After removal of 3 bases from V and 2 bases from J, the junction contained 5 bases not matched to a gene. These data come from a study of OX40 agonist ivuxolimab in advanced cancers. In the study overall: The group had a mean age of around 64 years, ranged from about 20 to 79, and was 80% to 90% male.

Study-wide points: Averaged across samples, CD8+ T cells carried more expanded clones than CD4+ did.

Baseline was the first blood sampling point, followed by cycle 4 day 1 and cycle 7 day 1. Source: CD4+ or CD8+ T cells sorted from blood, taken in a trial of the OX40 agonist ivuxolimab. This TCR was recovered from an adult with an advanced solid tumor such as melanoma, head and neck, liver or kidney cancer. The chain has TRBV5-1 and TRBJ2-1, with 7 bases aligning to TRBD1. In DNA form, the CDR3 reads TGCGCCAGCAGCTCCGGACAGGCGGCCTACAATGAGCAGTTCTTC. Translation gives CASSSGQAAYNEQFF.